Sequencing of this T cell receptor beta chain was carried out in a study of identical twins. This clonotype has more than one count but fewer than ten. TCRdb reanalysed the 5' RACE reads using MiXCR and keeps one entry per CDR3 protein. Here the sample spans about 700,000 distinct CDR3 sequences, approximately 9% being singletons. V gave up 8 bases and J gave up 0 bases, with 11 bases separating them. CDR3 length: 14 amino acids. These same data were also listed under a study on yellow fever vaccine responses in identical twins.

This sequence joins TRBV12-3 or TRBV12-4 and TRBJ1-5; no reliable D call. This TCR derives from a woman aged 18-29 years in good health. Sequencing was done on a sample of PBMCs. Here the CDR3 reads CASSTVYSNQPQHF. In DNA form, the CDR3 reads TGTGCCAGCTCGACGGTGTATAGCAATCAGCCCCAGCATTTT.